The rows below give T cell receptor beta chains drawn from one sample of a study of blood T cell repertoires in COVID-19. Assay used: immunoSEQ multiplex PCR; TCRdb lists only in-frame clones, some missing. The table shows a few hundred thousand clones, with about 90% occurring only once. The sequenced sample was peripheral blood. Receptors originate from a woman in her thirties or forties with COVID-19, enrolled during active disease. CDR3s include the opening cysteine and the closing phenylalanine or tryptophan. D genes are given only for firm matches. Size is stated for part of the rows, as once, few or many counts, or as a class when the clone is expanded.

size: once
V: TRBV28
J: TRBJ1-3
D: NA
CDR3: CASSGPGGQRNTIYF
DNA: TGTGCCAGCAGTGGGCCCGGAGGACAGCGAAACACCATATATTTT

size: once
V: TRBV28
J: TRBJ1-5
D: NA
CDR3: CASGIGGLHQPQHF
DNA: TGTGCCAGCGGCATCGGGGGGCTGCATCAGCCCCAGCATTTT

size: NA
V: TRBV28
J: TRBJ2-7
D: NA
CDR3: CASSPNSGIGYEQYF
DNA: TGTGCCAGCAGCCCCAATTCCGGGATCGGCTACGAGCAGTACTTC

size: NA
V: TRBV4-3
J: TRBJ1-2
D: NA
CDR3: CASSQGLSQGYGYTF
DNA: TGCGCCAGCAGCCAAGGGTTGTCACAGGGCTATGGCTACACCTTC

size: NA
V: TRBV4-3
J: TRBJ2-7
D: TRBD2
CDR3: CASSQGGLADYEQYF
DNA: TGCGCCAGCAGCCAAGGGGGACTAGCGGACTACGAGCAGTACTTC

size: NA
V: TRBV27
J: TRBJ1-2
D: TRBD1
CDR3: CASSQDRTFYGYTF
DNA: TGTGCCAGCAGTCAGGACAGGACTTTCTATGGCTACACCTTC

size: NA
V: TRBV12-5
J: TRBJ1-2
D: NA
CDR3: CASGFSRVRGYTF
DNA: TGTGCTAGTGGTTTTAGCAGGGTGAGAGGCTACACCTTC

size: NA
V: TRBV15
J: TRBJ2-1
D: TRBD1
CDR3: CATSRDLQGGLSNEQFF
DNA: TGTGCCACCAGCAGAGACCTACAGGGGGGTCTTTCCAATGAGCAGTTCTTC

size: NA
V: TRBV4-2
J: TRBJ1-2
D: NA
CDR3: CASSLVTAQGNYGYTF
DNA: TGTGCCAGCAGCCTAGTGACAGCCCAGGGGAACTATGGCTACACCTTC

size: once
V: TRBV18
J: TRBJ2-1
D: TRBD1
CDR3: CASSPKTGVGEQFF
DNA: TGTGCCAGCTCACCCAAAACAGGGGTCGGGGAGCAGTTCTTC

size: NA
V: TRBV11-2
J: TRBJ2-7
D: NA
CDR3: CASSLVTARSYEQYF
DNA: TGTGCCAGCAGCTTAGTAACAGCCAGGTCCTACGAGCAGTACTTC

size: NA
V: TRBV7-2
J: TRBJ2-1
D: NA
CDR3: CASSSRPGYPLNEQFF
DNA: TGTGCCAGCAGCTCCAGACCGGGATATCCGCTCAATGAGCAGTTCTTC

size: NA
V: TRBV5-6
J: TRBJ1-2
D: TRBD1
CDR3: CASNRGPVIYGYTF
DNA: TGTGCCAGCAACAGGGGGCCCGTAATTTATGGCTACACCTTC

size: NA
V: TRBV6-2/TRBV6-3
J: TRBJ2-7
D: NA
CDR3: CASSYPAVTYEQYF
DNA: TGTGCCAGCAGTTACCCGGCGGTCACCTACGAGCAGTACTTC

size: once
V: TRBV5-1
J: TRBJ1-4
D: NA
CDR3: CASRLKGQANEKLFF
DNA: TGCGCCAGCAGATTGAAGGGGCAAGCTAATGAAAAACTGTTTTTT

size: NA
V: TRBV19
J: TRBJ2-7
D: NA
CDR3: CASSMGKPYEQYF
DNA: TGTGCCAGTAGTATGGGCAAACCCTACGAGCAGTACTTC

size: NA
V: TRBV7-8
J: TRBJ2-3
D: NA
CDR3: CASSFIRSSGYTDTQYF
DNA: TGTGCCAGCAGCTTTATACGGAGTTCGGGTTACACAGATACGCAGTATTTT

size: NA
V: TRBV21-1
J: TRBJ2-1
D: NA
CDR3: CASSKVASSGNWSYNEQFF
DNA: TGTGCCAGCAGCAAAGTCGCGTCTAGCGGGAATTGGTCCTACAATGAGCAGTTCTTC

size: NA
V: TRBV10-2
J: TRBJ2-2
D: TRBD1
CDR3: CASGTPRGQTTGELFF
DNA: TGCGCCAGCGGGACCCCCCGGGGACAGACCACCGGGGAGCTGTTTTTT

size: NA
V: TRBV11-2
J: TRBJ1-2
D: NA
CDR3: CASSPSVANYGYTF
DNA: TGTGCCAGCAGTCCCTCGGTGGCTAACTATGGCTACACCTTC

size: once
V: TRBV9
J: TRBJ1-2
D: TRBD1
CDR3: CASSQTGQNYGYTF
DNA: TGTGCCAGCAGCCAAACGGGACAGAACTATGGCTACACCTTC

size: NA
V: TRBV28
J: TRBJ1-3
D: NA
CDR3: CASSPPLGVNLDSYGNTIYF
DNA: TGTGCCAGCAGCCCTCCCCTAGGGGTTAATTTAGATTCGTACGGAAACACCATATATTTT

size: NA
V: TRBV29-1
J: TRBJ2-1
D: NA
CDR3: CSVPLGSANYNEQFF
DNA: TGCAGCGTTCCCCTGGGTAGCGCTAACTACAATGAGCAGTTCTTC

size: NA
V: TRBV28
J: TRBJ1-3
D: NA
CDR3: CASVDSRSGNTIYF
DNA: TGTGCCAGCGTTGACAGCCGCTCTGGAAACACCATATATTTT